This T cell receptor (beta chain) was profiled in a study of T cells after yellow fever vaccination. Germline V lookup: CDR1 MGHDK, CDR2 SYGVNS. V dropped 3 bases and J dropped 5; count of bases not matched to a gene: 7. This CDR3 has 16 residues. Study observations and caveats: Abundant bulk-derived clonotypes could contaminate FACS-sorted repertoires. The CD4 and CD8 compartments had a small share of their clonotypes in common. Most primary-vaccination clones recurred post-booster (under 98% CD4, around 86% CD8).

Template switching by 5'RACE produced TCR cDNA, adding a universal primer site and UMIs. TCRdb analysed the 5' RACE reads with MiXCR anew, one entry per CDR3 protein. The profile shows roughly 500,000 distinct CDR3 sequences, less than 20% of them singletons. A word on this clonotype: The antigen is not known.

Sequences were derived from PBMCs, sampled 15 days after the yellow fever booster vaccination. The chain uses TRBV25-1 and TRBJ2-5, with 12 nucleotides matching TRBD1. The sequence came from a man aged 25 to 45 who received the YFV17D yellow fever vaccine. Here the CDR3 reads CASSDLGTGGQETQYF. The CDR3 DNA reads TGTGCCAGCAGTGACTTGGGGACAGGGGGCCAGGAGACCCAGTACTTC.